These 25 T cell receptor beta chains originate from one sample sequenced in a study of OX40 agonist ivuxolimab in advanced cancers. Some clones are missing from TCRdb's copy, which holds only in-frame ones; the method was immunoSEQ multiplex PCR. The data show about 83,000 clones, approximately 88% seen once. The specimen was CD4+ or CD8+ T cells sorted from blood, collected in a trial of the OX40 agonist ivuxolimab. Receptor source: an adult with an advanced solid tumor such as melanoma, head and neck, liver or kidney cancer.

Note on this clone: The identical CDR3 is also encoded by other nucleotide sequences in the sample. This rearrangement joins TRBV7-2 to TRBJ2-1, with TRBD2 matching 7 bases. J gave up 2 bases and V 3 bases, and 7 bases lay outside the gene matches. The germline gives CDR1 SGHTA, CDR2 FQGNSA. This CDR3 spans 16 amino acids. CDR3 loop: CASSLASGATYNEQFF. CDR3 DNA: TGTGCCAGCAGCTTGGCCAGCGGGGCGACCTACAATGAGCAGTTCTTC.

This sequence joins TRBV30 and TRBJ1-5; a weak D match, TRBD1 (5 bases). Between the trimmed V and J ends, which lost 0 bases and 4 bases, there was a span of 10 bases. This CDR3 spans 14 amino acids. Germline lookup yields CDR1 GTSNPN and CDR2 SVGIG (reference sequence). The CDR3, as DNA: TGTGCCTGGAGTGTACCAGGGCCTAATCAGCCCCAGCATTTT. This encodes CAWSVPGPNQPQHF.

The V and J genes are TRBV6-1 and TRBJ1-4; weak D call: TRBD1 (5 bases). Germline CDR1 and CDR2: MNHNS and SASEGT. V was trimmed by 0 bases and J by 11 bases, leaving 13 bases between them. This CDR3 contains 14 residues. The CDR3 protein is CASSEASGRRKLFF. CDR3 DNA: TGTGCCAGCAGTGAAGCGTCAGGGAGGCGGAAACTGTTTTTT.

This rearrangement joins TRBV30 to TRBJ2-7; unclear D gene. Germline V CDR1 and CDR2: GTSNPN, SVGIG (reference sequence). The CDR3 has 15 amino acids. Trimming removed 1 base at V and 0 bases at J, with 13 bases between. In DNA, the CDR3 is TGTGCCTGGAGTGGGACCCGGAGCCGCTCCTACGAGCAGTACTTC. It yields the protein CAWSGTRSRSYEQYF. The full variable domain, in which reference TRBV30 and TRBJ2-7 provide the parts outside the CDR3, is SQTIHQWPATLVQPVGSPLSLECTVEGTSNPNLYWYRQAAGRGLQLLFYSVGIGQISSEVPQNLSASRPQDRQFILSSKKLLLSDSGFYLCAWSGTRSRSYEQYFGPGTRLTVT.

The chain joins TRBV7-9 to TRBJ1-2, with D unclear. CDR1 and CDR2 from the germline V gene are SEHNR and FQNEAQ (reference sequence). Trimming took 2 bases from V and 7 from J, leaving 11 bases between them. The CDR3 contains 13 residues. The CDR3, as DNA: TGTGCCAGCAGCTTACAAGGGTATCTTGGCTACACCTTC. Its translation is CASSLQGYLGYTF.

The chain's CDR3 is CASSLEGGSRNEQFF. The DNA for the CDR3 is TGTGCCAGCAGCTTAGAGGGCGGGAGCCGCAATGAGCAGTTCTTC. The chain couples TRBV7-6 to TRBJ2-1; TRBD2 matches 7 bases. The CDR3 spans 15 residues. CDR1 is SGHVS and CDR2 is FNYEAQ in the germline V gene. V shed 1 base, J shed 6 bases, and the junction held 6 bases outside the gene matches. Based on the CDR3 plus reference TRBV7-6 and TRBJ2-1, the full variable domain is GAGVSQSPRYKVTKRGQDVALRCDPISGHVSLYWYRQALGQGPEFLTYFNYEAQQDKSGLPNDRFSAERPEGSISTLTIQRTEQRDSAMYRCASSLEGGSRNEQFFGPGTRLTVL.

The gene calls are TRBV2 and TRBJ2-7; D perhaps matches TRBD1 (5 bases). The CDR3 has 12 residues. The germline V and J ends were trimmed by 11 bases and 3 bases, with 14 bases remaining between them. CDR1 SNHLY and CDR2 FYNNEI come from the germline V gene. CDR3 bases: TGTGCCCTTTCCAATCAGGGCTACGAGCAGTACTTC. This translates into CALSNQGYEQYF.

This chain links TRBV7-9 with TRBJ2-5; D may correspond to TRBD1 or TRBD2 (5 bases each). The CDR3 totals 14 residues. Germline V lookup: CDR1 SEHNR, CDR2 FQNEAQ (reference sequence). V lost 5 bases and J lost 9, with 19 bases in between. The CDR3 protein is CASSQRDPPLAQYF. CDR3 in DNA: TGTGCCAGCAGCCAAAGGGACCCCCCTTTGGCCCAGTACTTC. Complete variable domain (other parts from reference TRBV7-9 and TRBJ2-5): DTGVSQNPRHKITKRGQNVTFRCDPISEHNRLYWYRQTLGQGPEFLTYFQNEAQLEKSRLLSDRFSAERPKGSFSTLEIQRTEQGDSAMYLCASSQRDPPLAQYFGPGTRLLVL.

The chain uses TRBV29-1 and TRBJ2-5, with 11 bases identical to TRBD2. With 5 bases clipped from V and 1 base from J, the junction kept 3 bases outside the gene matches. The CDR3 covers 14 residues. Per the germline V gene, CDR1 is SQVTM and CDR2 is ANQGSEA. CDR3 coding DNA: TGCAGCGTTTTGGGACTAGCGGTCCAAGAGACCCAGTACTTC. Translating gives CSVLGLAVQETQYF.

This chain joins TRBV5-1 and TRBJ1-1, with D hard to call. Germline CDR1 SGHRS, CDR2 YFSETQ. The length of the CDR3 is 13 residues. Deletions cut 4 bases from V and 5 bases from J, with 12 bases between. The CDR3 here is CASSPFGETEAFF. The CDR3 DNA sequence: TGCGCCAGCAGCCCATTCGGTGAGACTGAAGCTTTCTTT.

The rearrangement links TRBV5-1 to TRBJ1-4; 9 positions agree with TRBD1. V was clipped by 0 bases and J by 7 bases; unmatched bases: 4. Germline CDR1 SGHRS, CDR2 YFSETQ. The CDR3 runs 15 residues. The CDR3 DNA is TGCGCCAGCAGCTTGGCGGGACAGGGTGGTGAAAAACTGTTTTTT. Translation: CASSLAGQGGEKLFF.

This clone appeared a single time. The chain recombines TRBV29-1 with TRBJ2-7, with unresolved D. V was pared by 5 bases and J by 2 bases, with 10 bases between. In germline, CDR1 is SQVTM, CDR2 ANQGSEA. This CDR3 is 12 amino acids long. The CDR3 is CSVKGTPYEQYF. CDR3 nucleotides: TGCAGCGTTAAGGGAACACCCTACGAGCAGTACTTC.

The V and J genes are TRBV7-2 and TRBJ2-7; D gene unclear. The CDR3 is 14 amino acids. V was clipped by 2 bases and J by 3 bases, with 11 bases between them. CDR1 and CDR2 (germline): SGHTA, FQGNSA. In DNA, the CDR3 is TGTGCCAGCAGCTTACCGCCAGGTTTCTACGAGCAGTACTTC. Its protein product is CASSLPPGFYEQYF.

The chain is built from TRBV6-5 and TRBJ2-1; 11 bases fit TRBD2. The CDR3 has 15 residues. Germline trimming cut 6 bases from V and 8 bases from J; bases unmatched to any gene: 9. Germline-derived CDR1 and CDR2 are MNHEY and SVGAGI. The CDR3 here is CASRKLAGDQYEQFF. The CDR3 DNA follows: TGTGCCAGCAGAAAACTAGCGGGAGATCAGTATGAGCAGTTCTTC.

The chain combines TRBV5-1 with TRBJ1-2; D is unclear. Germline V gene lookup returns CDR1 SGHRS and CDR2 YFSETQ. The CDR3 extends over 14 amino acids. V lost 4 bases to trimming and J lost 7 bases, with 17 bases between them. Here the CDR3 DNA reads TGCGCCAGCAGCCCGACTGGGGAATCTCGTGGCTACACCTTC. This translates into CASSPTGESRGYTF.

The chain carries TRBV18 and TRBJ1-4; D not resolved. In germline, CDR1 is KGHSH, CDR2 LQKENI. This CDR3 has 11 amino acids. V shed 4 bases and J shed 7 bases, with 4 bases lying between them. The CDR3 region is CASSLTEKLFF. DNA of the CDR3: TGTGCCAGCTCACTGACTGAAAAACTGTTTTTT.

The rearrangement joins TRBV18 to TRBJ2-1; D is possibly TRBD2 (6 bases). V was trimmed by 3 bases and J by 6 bases, leaving 12 bases between them. Germline assignment: CDR1 KGHSH and CDR2 LQKENI. CDR3 length: 14 residues. The CDR3 nucleotides are TGTGCCAGCTCACCCCGGAGGGCCACCAATGAGCAGTTCTTC. It translates to CASSPRRATNEQFF.

The rearrangement joins TRBV6-1 to TRBJ1-2; 7 bases map to TRBD1. Losses at the gene ends were 8 bases for V and 5 bases for J; bases not matched to a gene: 14. Per the germline V gene, CDR1 is MNHNS and CDR2 is SASEGT. The CDR3 consists of 15 residues. CDR3 in amino acids: CASGQARMGTYGYTF. The CDR3 nucleotides are TGTGCCAGCGGACAGGCCCGTATGGGGACATATGGCTACACCTTC.

V and J are TRBV7-9 and TRBJ2-5; TRBD2 matches at 12 bases. The CDR3 consists of 15 residues. With V trimmed by 5 bases and J by 5 bases, 6 bases remained unmatched. Germline V CDR1 and CDR2: SEHNR, FQNEAQ (reference sequence). Here the CDR3 reads CASSPASGRAETQYF. The DNA for the CDR3 is TGTGCCAGCAGCCCAGCTAGCGGGAGGGCGGAGACCCAGTACTTC.

The CDR3 coding sequence is TGTGCCAGTAGTGGAGCAGTGAACACCGGGGAGCTGTTTTTT. This sequence encodes CASSGAVNTGELFF. The V and J genes are TRBV19 and TRBJ2-2, with D unclear. Trimming took off 5 bases at V and 1 base at J, with 8 bases between the two ends. The CDR3 spans 14 residues. The germline CDR1 and CDR2 sequences are LNHDA and SQIVND (reference sequence).

J is TRBJ1-2 and V is TRBV6-5; D not resolved. The CDR3 sequence is 14 residues long. Germline V lookup: CDR1 MNHEY, CDR2 SVGAGI. The germline V and J ends were trimmed by 0 bases and 0 bases, with 5 bases remaining between them. The CDR3 here is CASSYSRTNYGYTF. The CDR3 coding sequence is TGTGCCAGCAGTTACTCCAGAACTAACTATGGCTACACCTTC.

As for this clone: At one end, the junction sequence differs from germline, possibly due to a read error. V and J are TRBV25-1 and TRBJ1-2; D ambiguous. The CDR3 totals 15 residues. Germline V lookup: CDR1 MGHDK, CDR2 SYGVNS. The CDR3 is CASSESGSRVYGYAF. The CDR3, as DNA: TGTGCCAGCAGTGAATCGGGTAGTCGTGTCTATGGCTACGCCTTC.

This clone appeared a few times. The J gene is TRBJ2-7, the V gene TRBV11-3, with D possibly TRBD1 on 7 matching bases. Trimming removed 0 bases at V and 0 bases at J, with 18 bases between. The CDR3 length is 18 residues. Per the germline V gene, CDR1 is SGHNT and CDR2 is YENEEA. The CDR3 sequence: CASSLDQGGSSSSYEQYF. The DNA for the CDR3 is TGTGCCAGCAGCTTAGATCAGGGGGGTAGCTCTTCCTCCTACGAGCAGTACTTC.

The table lists this clone with a count of one. This CDR3 is CASSGWGSGNTIYF. CDR3 nucleotide sequence: TGTGCCAGCAGCGGATGGGGCTCTGGAAACACCATATATTTT. The rearrangement uses TRBV5-8 and TRBJ1-3, with D uncertain. CDR1 and CDR2 from the germline V gene are SGHTS and YDEGEE. This CDR3 comprises 14 residues. Trimming took off 4 bases at V and 0 bases at J, with 8 bases between the two ends.

V is TRBV5-4 and J is TRBJ1-6, with 9 positions matching TRBD1. V gave up 7 bases and J gave up 6 bases; unmatched junction bases: 5. Germline CDR1 SGHNT, CDR2 YYREEE (reference sequence). The CDR3 covers 14 residues. The CDR3 loop reads CASGTGTGNSPLHF. The CDR3 DNA reads TGTGCCAGCGGGACAGGGACTGGTAATTCACCCCTCCACTTT. The variable domain in full, completed from reference TRBV5-4 and TRBJ1-6, reads ETGVTQSPTHLIKTRGQQVTLRCSSQSGHNTVSWYQQALGQGPQFIFQYYREEENGRGNFPPRFSGLQFPNYSSELNVNALELDDSALYLCASGTGTGNSPLHFGNGTRLTVT.